The clone carrying this T cell receptor (beta chain) was counted many times. Its antigen is undetermined. Unique molecular identifiers tagged the TCRbeta library. Each CDR3 protein is one row after TCRdb ran MiXCR on the PCR reads. There are fewer than 700,000 distinct CDR3 sequences in the sample; 23% occur only once, and less than 15% lies in the top ten. These data originate in a study of T-cell reconstitution after alpha-beta-depleted transplantation in children. General study findings and limits: When one year had passed after transplant, most T-cell counts and diversity came from newly produced T cells. Several hundred expanded graft clones reportedly gave rise to the alpha-beta T cells present about two months after transplant. Surviving recipient T cells and intrathymic progenitors accounted for some patients' high TCRbeta diversity at day 60.

The V segment lost 5 bases and the J segment 5 bases; nucleotides outside the gene matches: 4. CDR1 SGHAT and CDR2 FQNNGV come from the germline V gene. The CDR3 length is 14 residues. Sequencing was performed on PBMCs, mostly from graft donor cells, taken 360 days after TCRalphabeta/CD19-depleted stem cell transplant. The chain links TRBV11-2 to TRBJ1-1; 11 nucleotides match TRBD1. This clonotype was obtained from a boy in the first two years of life who had a stem cell transplant for acute myeloid leukemia, so the T cells may come from the graft donor. The CDR3 loop reads CASSPGQGATEAFF. CDR3 nucleotides: TGTGCCAGCAGCCCCGGACAGGGGGCAACTGAAGCTTTCTTT.